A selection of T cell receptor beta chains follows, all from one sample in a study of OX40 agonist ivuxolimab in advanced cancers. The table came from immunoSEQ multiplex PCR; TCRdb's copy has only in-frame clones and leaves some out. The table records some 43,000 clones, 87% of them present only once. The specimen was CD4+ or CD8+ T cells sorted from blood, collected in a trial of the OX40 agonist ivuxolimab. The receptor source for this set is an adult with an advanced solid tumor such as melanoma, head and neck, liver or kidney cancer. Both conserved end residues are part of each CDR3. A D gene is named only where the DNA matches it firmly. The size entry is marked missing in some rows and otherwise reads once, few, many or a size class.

TGTGCCAGCAGCCCTATCCTAGCGGGGGTTAGGGAGACCCAGTACTTC | CASSPILAGVRETQYF | TRBV7-9 | NA | TRBD2 | 16 | TRBJ2-5
TGTGCCAGCAGTGCGCGACAGGGGAGCAATCAGCCCCAGCATTTT | CASSARQGSNQPQHF | TRBV27 | NA | TRBD1 | 15 | TRBJ1-5
TGTGCCAGCAGCGTAGCTGGCCGCTTTCCCGCCGACACCGGGGAGCTGTTTTTT | CASSVAGRFPADTGELFF | TRBV9 | NA | NA | 18 | TRBJ2-2
TGTGCCAGCAGCTTAAGAGGGACCGAGCAGTACTTC | CASSLRGTEQYF | TRBV7-9 | NA | NA | 12 | TRBJ2-7
TGTGCCAGCAGCGAGAGGGGAGCGGGCGTCCAAGAGACCCAGTACTTC | CASSERGAGVQETQYF | TRBV9 | NA | NA | 16 | TRBJ2-5
TGCGCCAGCAGCCAAGAGGGGTTGTACTATGGCTACACCTTC | CASSQEGLYYGYTF | TRBV4-1 | NA | NA | 14 | TRBJ1-2
TGTGCCAGCAGCCGAACCGGGTCCCCGAATGAGCAGTTCTTC | CASSRTGSPNEQFF | TRBV7-9 | NA | NA | 14 | TRBJ2-1
TGTGCCAGCAGCCCGACTAGCGGGGTAAACAATGAGCAGTTCTTC | CASSPTSGVNNEQFF | TRBV28 | NA | TRBD2 | 15 | TRBJ2-1
TGTGCCAGCAGCTTTCTCTTGAACACTGAAGCTTTCTTT | CASSFLLNTEAFF | TRBV11-2 | NA | NA | 13 | TRBJ1-1
TGTGCCAGCCGGACCCTTGGACGTCGGGGGGCCGGGGAGCTGTTTTTT | CASRTLGRRGAGELFF | TRBV11-3 | NA | TRBD2 | 16 | TRBJ2-2
TGTGCTAGTGGTTATCCCGGGACAATTCAGCCCCAGCATTTT | CASGYPGTIQPQHF | TRBV12-5 | once | NA | 14 | TRBJ1-5
TGTGCAAGTCGGTCCCCCGGGACCGCGTACTACGAGCAGTACTTC | CASRSPGTAYYEQYF | TRBV12-2 | NA | NA | 15 | TRBJ2-7
TGTGCCAGCAGCTTGGGGGGGGCGAGCACAGATACGCAGTATTTT | CASSLGGASTDTQYF | TRBV5-6 | NA | NA | 15 | TRBJ2-3
TGTGCCAGCAGTTTAGGCCTATCCGAGCAGTACTTC | CASSLGLSEQYF | TRBV27 | NA | NA | 12 | TRBJ2-7
TGTGCCAGCAGCTTATTTAGTTTGGCTGAAGCTTTCTTT | CASSLFSLAEAFF | TRBV7-6 | NA | NA | 13 | TRBJ1-1
TGTGCCAGCAGCCTCGACAGGGCCACCCAAGAGACCCAGTACTTC | CASSLDRATQETQYF | TRBV5-4 | NA | TRBD1 | 15 | TRBJ2-5
TGCAGCGTTGCAGGCCCCCAGGAAGAGCCCCAGCATTTT | CSVAGPQEEPQHF | TRBV29-1 | NA | NA | 13 | TRBJ1-5
TGTGCCAGCAGCGCCCAAAGCGGGGGCTACACCTTC | CASSAQSGGYTF | TRBV7-9 | NA | NA | 12 | TRBJ1-2
TGTGCCAGCAGCTCGACCGCGGGACAAGGCTACGAGCAGTACTTC | CASSSTAGQGYEQYF | TRBV6-4 | NA | NA | 15 | TRBJ2-7
TGTGCCAGCAGCCTCGGAGCAAAGGGGGTCACCGGGGAGCTGTTTTTT | CASSLGAKGVTGELFF | TRBV13 | NA | NA | 16 | TRBJ2-2
TGTGCCAGCAGCTTTGAGTGGGGAGACCAGCCCCAGCATTTT | CASSFEWGDQPQHF | TRBV7-9 | NA | NA | 14 | TRBJ1-5
TGTGCCAGCAGTCTGACAGGGAATCGCTACGAGCAGTACTTC | CASSLTGNRYEQYF | TRBV27 | once | TRBD1 | 14 | TRBJ2-7
TGTGCCAGCAGCTCATTCGAAGCTGGACAGAGAGGACAAGCTTTCTTT | CASSSFEAGQRGQAFF | TRBV11-3 | NA | NA | 16 | TRBJ1-1
TGTGCCAGCAGCCAGGCCGCCATGGAGGCCTCTAATGAGCAGTTCTTC | CASSQAAMEASNEQFF | TRBV4-2 | NA | NA | 16 | TRBJ2-1
TGTGCCAGTAGTATAGAATCTGGGAGGGGGGACACTGAAGCTTTCTTT | CASSIESGRGDTEAFF | TRBV19 | NA | NA | 16 | TRBJ1-1
TGCAGCGTTCTCAGGGAGTCCTACGAGCAGTACTTC | CSVLRESYEQYF | TRBV29-1 | NA | NA | 12 | TRBJ2-7
TGTGCCATCAGTGAGTACGGGACTTACGAGCAGTACTTC | CAISEYGTYEQYF | TRBV10-3 | NA | NA | 13 | TRBJ2-7
TGTGCCAGTAGTACCCGACAGGCGCCGAGGACTGAAGCTTTCTTT | CASSTRQAPRTEAFF | TRBV19 | NA | NA | 15 | TRBJ1-1
TGTGCCAGCAGCTTAAGTAAAGCAACTAATGAAAAACTGTTTTTT | CASSLSKATNEKLFF | TRBV7-8 | NA | NA | 15 | TRBJ1-4
TGTGCCAGCAGTCCCCCGGGGGGGGACACTGAAGCTTTCTTT | CASSPPGGDTEAFF | TRBV27 | NA | NA | 14 | TRBJ1-1
TGTGCCAGCAGTTTACAGGGGGCCTACAATGAGCAGTTCTTC | CASSLQGAYNEQFF | TRBV27 | NA | TRBD1 | 14 | TRBJ2-1
TGTGCCAGCAGCGTGGCCGGGACAGGGGCCTACGAGCAGTACTTC | CASSVAGTGAYEQYF | TRBV9 | NA | TRBD1 | 15 | TRBJ2-7
TGTGCCCAGAGTTCTCCGTGGGGCTCCTACAATGAGCAGTTCTTC | CAQSSPWGSYNEQFF | TRBV19 | medium-sized | NA | 15 | TRBJ2-1
TGTGCCAGCAGCGGTAGCGGGGGTAGCTCCTACAATGAGCAGTTCTTC | CASSGSGGSSYNEQFF | TRBV9 | medium-sized | TRBD2 | 16 | TRBJ2-1
TGTGCCAGCAGCTTAGGGGGGGCGCAGACTGAAGCTTTCTTT | CASSLGGAQTEAFF | TRBV11-1 | NA | NA | 14 | TRBJ1-1
TGTGCCAGCAGCTTAGAGTTACTAGCGTTCCACGAGCAGTACTTC | CASSLELLAFHEQYF | TRBV7-2 | NA | TRBD2 | 15 | TRBJ2-7
TGTGCCAGCAGCGGGCAGGGGCTTACTAATGAAAAACTGTTTTTT | CASSGQGLTNEKLFF | TRBV9 | NA | NA | 15 | TRBJ1-4
TGTGCCAGCGGGGCGGCGATTAATGAAAAACTGTTTTTT | CASGAAINEKLFF | TRBV27 | NA | NA | 13 | TRBJ1-4
TGTGCCAGCAGCGTAGTCGCGGACTCCTACGAGCAGTACTTC | CASSVVADSYEQYF | TRBV9 | NA | NA | 14 | TRBJ2-7
TGTGCCAGCAGCAATACGGGAGCTAATGAAAAACTGTTTTTT | CASSNTGANEKLFF | TRBV13 | NA | NA | 14 | TRBJ1-4
TGTGCCAGCAGTTACCCGGGACAGGGAGGGTTATATGGCTACACCTTC | CASSYPGQGGLYGYTF | TRBV6-6 | NA | TRBD1 | 16 | TRBJ1-2
TGTGCCATCAGTGAATTGCAAAATCAGCCCCAGCATTTT | CAISELQNQPQHF | TRBV10-3 | once | NA | 13 | TRBJ1-5
TGTGCCAGCAGCGCCCGACTAGCGGGGGAGAAAAACATTCAGTACTTC | CASSARLAGEKNIQYF | TRBV2 | once | TRBD2 | 16 | TRBJ2-4
TGTGCCAGCAGTTTTGGGGGGCTCAATTCCTACGAGCAGTACTTC | CASSFGGLNSYEQYF | TRBV27 | NA | NA | 15 | TRBJ2-7
TGTGCCAGCAGTCCAACAGAGATCTACGAGCAGTACTTC | CASSPTEIYEQYF | TRBV13 | NA | NA | 13 | TRBJ2-7
TGTGCCAGCAGCTTGAGATGGAGCAATCAGCCCCAGCATTTT | CASSLRWSNQPQHF | TRBV5-5 | NA | NA | 14 | TRBJ1-5
TGTGCCAGCAGCTCCCAGGGAGCGGGGGGCCTCCTGGAGACCCAGTACTTC | CASSSQGAGGLLETQYF | TRBV7-9 | once | TRBD2 | 17 | TRBJ2-5